This T cell receptor beta chain was profiled in a study of blood T cells in healthy people across ages (dated by TCRdb to between 2014 and 2016). With respect to the entire study: Template switching captured roughly one uniquely barcoded TCR beta cDNA molecule per two T cells in model experiments. Age-related changes in TCR beta repertoire diversity were measured in the study by deep sequencing normalized with unique cDNA molecular identifiers. The donors were split into four age groups: young (average around 17 years), middle-aged (roughly 39), aged (about 62) and long-lived (82). To avoid experimental bias, donors of different ages were distributed randomly across sequencing lanes. The study analyzed two additional independent replicas of 1 million unique cDNA reads from the same blood draw for two donors, one aged 18 to 30 and one aged 80 or older.

V is trimmed back by 5 bases and J by 6 bases, and the junction contains 11 bases that no gene match accounts for. The CDR3 runs 15 amino acids, cysteine and phenylalanine included. Only CDR3 DNA remains: 45 bases, in frame from the first base. The donors were 40 or so Caucasian individuals from Russia, aged about 6 to 95 years, who were systemically healthy. Around 10 milliliters of peripheral blood were drawn from each donor into EDTA-treated Vacutainer tubes. Ficoll-Paque density-gradient centrifugation was used to isolate PBMCs, with at least 7 million obtained per sample. Trizol reagent was used to extract total RNA from the PBMCs, yielding at least 5 micrograms per sample. For every donor, flow cytometry on a PBMC aliquot measured the percentage of naive CD45RAhigh/CD27high T cells. Libraries were built with 5' RACE. The data were produced on an Illumina HiSeq 2500. A second PCR of about 6 to 11 cycles was performed with a sample-barcoded 5' primer and a J-beta primer mix. A template-switch 5' adaptor carrying 12 random nucleotides introduced a unique molecular identifier onto each TCR beta cDNA molecule. Each sample yielded at least 3 million CDR3-containing paired-end reads. First-strand cDNA was synthesized from all RNA with the Mint cDNA synthesis kit, primed by a TRBC-specific oligonucleotide. After uracil-DNA glycosylase treatment, a first 18-cycle PCR used universal primers M1SS and BC2_uni_R on all cDNA. The source study handled its data this way. For normalization, 1 million high-quality reads, each with a distinct molecular identifier, were randomly selected from each sample. Instead of being binned into consensus sequences, reads with shared molecular identifiers were discarded. MiTCR, run with a Q25 quality threshold and the strictest error-elimination algorithm, handled CDR3 identification, clonotype clustering and error correction. Lower-bound total TCR beta diversity was estimated with a nonparametric unseen species model using Euler transformation. The public reads were reprocessed in TCRdb via fastp at Q25 and MiXCR, keeping in-frame beta chains. Entries are consolidated by CDR3 protein sequence, retaining the most common genes and DNA. TCRdb assigned the V and J calls; the authors' analysis was not used. Counted in this sample were about 1 million distinct CDR3 sequences; 40% to 45% of them appeared once. The ten largest account for approximately 17% of the sample.

Points on this clonotype: Its antigen is still unknown. The record has no base qualities; no much larger clone is one base away.

Broad study findings and their caveats: Observed TCR beta diversity correlated strongly with the percentage of naive T cells measured by flow cytometry. The CMV infection status of donors was not known, potentially confounding age-related changes in expanded clonotypes. Estimates of total diversity based on one million sequenced T cells were considered lower bounds and underestimates. As age increased, observed TCR beta diversity per million T cells dropped in a roughly linear way, and a significant reduction was already evident by age around 41. Bulk unsorted PBMC profiling prevented conclusive comparison of naive and antigen-experienced compartments. Compared with the aged group, the long-lived group had more naive CD4+ T cells, fewer expanded clones and increased TCR diversity, suggesting age selection.

The chain links TRBV12-3 or TRBV12-4 with TRBJ2-3; 7 bases in between match TRBD2. The source of this sequence is a woman aged 60 to 75 in good health. Sequenced material: blood. The CDR3: CASSPGGGHEDTQYF. The DNA reads TGTGCCAGCAGTCCCGGGGGAGGGCATGAGGATACGCAGTATTTT.